In this sample, the clone carrying this TCR beta chain turned up a few times. Its antigen is as yet unknown. This CDR3 spans 15 amino acids. The V segment lost 4 bases and the J segment 3 bases; nucleotides outside the gene matches: 5. Germline V gives CDR1 MGHDK, CDR2 SYGVNS. General study findings and limits: Tumor memory CD4+ T cell TCR gene usage was found to cluster with blood and lymph node memory CD4+ cells and with lymph node naive CD4+ cells.

CD4+CD45RO+CD25- cells were isolated as memory CD4+ T cells. Semi-nested PCR with Nested Universal Primer A followed constant-region reverse priming of full-length variable regions. TCRdb called the 5' RACE reads again in MiXCR, with one record for every CDR3 protein. The data hold 25,000 to 35,000 distinct CDR3 sequences, with less than 25% observed a single time. The material sequenced was memory CD4+ T cells sorted from blood. As to subset: memory CD4+ T cells, CD4+CD45RO+CD25-. The chain uses TRBV25-1 and TRBJ2-3, with 9 bases fitting TRBD1. The clonotype comes from a female donor with breast cancer. Written as DNA, the CDR3 is TGTGCCAGCAGTGGCTGGACAGGGGAGACAGATACGCAGTATTTT. This encodes CASSGWTGETDTQYF. Full variable domain (remainder filled in from reference TRBV25-1 and TRBJ2-3): EADIYQTPRYLVIGTGKKITLECSQTMGHDKMYWYQQDPGMELHLIHYSYGVNSTEKGDLSSESTVSRIRTEHFPLTLESARPSHTSQYLCASSGWTGETDTQYFGPGTRLTVL.